The 9 T cell receptor beta chains given below trace back to one sample, sequenced in a study of tumor and adjacent non-tumor tissue in lung cancer. RNA was extracted from bulk tissue without any cell sorting. The library came from three nested PCR rounds adapted from ARM-PCR protocols. From the multiplex PCR reads, TCRdb called clonotypes with MiXCR, one entry per CDR3 protein. Of 89,000 or so distinct CDR3 sequences listed, about 61% are singletons. Sequenced input: lung tumor tissue. Every receptor here comes from a man in his sixties or seventies with non-small cell lung cancer.

The table lists this clonotype with many counts. The rearrangement joins TRBV10-3 to TRBJ1-1, with a tentative D call TRBD1 (6 bases). Germline V gene data show CDR1 as ENHRY and CDR2 as SYGVKD. Trimming cost V 2 bases and J 1 base, with 17 bases left between them. This CDR3 has 17 amino acids. The CDR3 bases are TGTGCCATCAGTGAGAAGGTTCTCGGGGGCGGGAACACTGAAGCTTTCTTT. This gives the protein CAISEKVLGGGNTEAFF.

For this clonotype: Just one base apart from a much larger clone, this may be a read error. The chain carries TRBV14 and TRBJ1-2; D remains ambiguous. The CDR3 totals 16 residues. Germline assignment: CDR1 SGHDN and CDR2 FVKESK. For the CDR3, the DNA is TGTGCCAGCAGCCGCACCGGTGAGGAATTTAACTATGCCTACACCTTC. Its protein is CASSRTGEEFNYAYTF.

The V call is TRBV6-1, the J call TRBJ2-4; 10 positions match TRBD2. CDR1 and CDR2 from the germline V gene are MNHNS and SASEGT. This CDR3 has 18 residues. With V trimmed by 6 bases and J by 2 bases, 13 bases remained unmatched. DNA of the CDR3: TGTGCCAGCAGGGGGACTAGCGACGAATTAATAACCAAAAACATTCAGTACTTC. Protein sequence: CASRGTSDELITKNIQYF.

Turning to this clonotype: The junction departs from germline at one end; a sequencing error may be responsible. The chain is built from TRBV20-1 and TRBJ1-6; 7 nucleotides line up with TRBD1. Germline V gives CDR1 DFQATT, CDR2 SNEGSKA (reference sequence). The CDR3 is 15 amino acids. The CDR3 loop is CSARHMTGFESPLYF. The CDR3 nucleotides are TGCAGTGCTAGACACATGACAGGGTTTGAATCACCCCTCTACTTT.

This clonotype was observed many times. This chain uses TRBV12-3 or TRBV12-4 with TRBJ1-2; D possibly corresponds to TRBD1 (6 bases). The CDR3 contains 16 residues. The V end lost 3 bases, the J end lost 1 base, and 15 bases lay between the germline ends. CDR3 DNA: TGTGCCAGCAGTTTTTCCCAGGGGAAACTTAACTATGGCTACACCTTC. Residues: CASSFSQGKLNYGYTF.

In the case of this clonotype: Germline and junction disagree at one end, which may indicate a read error. This chain links TRBV6-1 with TRBJ2-5; 9 positions match TRBD2. Per germline, CDR1 MNHNS and CDR2 SASEGT. There are 15 residues in the CDR3. CDR3 bases: TGTGCCAGCAGTGAAGGGCTAGCGGGGTGGGAGACCCAATACTTC. Its translation: CASSEGLAGWETQYF.

This clonotype was seen a handful of times. This may come from a read error, since a much larger clone is one base off. The chain couples TRBV12-3 or TRBV12-4 to TRBJ2-1; D possibly corresponds to TRBD2 (6 bases). CDR3 length: 12 residues. CDR3 bases: TGTGTCAGCAGCCTCGGGGGACGGAGACAGTTCTTC. Amino acids: CVSSLGGRRQFF.

This clonotype was picked up many times. V usage is TRBV5-1 and J usage is TRBJ2-1, with TRBD2 as a possible D gene (6 bases). V lost 5 bases and J lost 3, with 24 bases in between. This CDR3 has 18 amino acids. Germline V gene lookup returns CDR1 SGHRS and CDR2 YFSETQ. Here the CDR3 reads CASSRGRDAGLDYNEQFF. The CDR3 DNA is TGCGCCAGCAGTCGAGGTCGGGATGCGGGACTCGACTACAATGAGCAGTTCTTC. Combining the CDR3 with reference TRBV5-1 and TRBJ2-1 gives the whole variable domain KAGVTQTPRYLIKTRGQQVTLSCSPISGHRSVSWYQQTPGQGLQFLFEYFSETQRNKGNFPGRFSGRQFSNSRSEMNVSTLELGDSALYLCASSRGRDAGLDYNEQFFGPGTRLTVL.

Notes on this clonotype: A single base separates this from a much larger clone, so it may be a read error. V usage is TRBV28 and J usage is TRBJ2-2; D is perhaps TRBD2 (5 bases). CDR3 length: 15 residues. From germline, CDR1 is MDHEN and CDR2 SYDVKM. The CDR3 spells CASSSLSPPFGELVF. In DNA, the CDR3 is TGTGCCAGCAGTTCTTTAAGCCCTCCATTCGGGGAGCTGGTTTTT.